The sequence of this T cell receptor beta chain was determined in a study of blood T cell repertoires in COVID-19. About the study: Acute and convalescent COVID-19 samples came from the United States, Italy and Spain. In each case, the material was cDNA or gDNA derived from T cells, B-cell-depleted T cells, or PBMCs.

This clone was recorded once. As processed by the authors: For nucleated cells, counts were estimated from reference gene primer amplification. Some clones are missing from TCRdb's copy, which holds only in-frame ones; the method was immunoSEQ multiplex PCR. The V and J calls and the clone size are those of that table, but D and trimming were determined from the DNA. The sample records around 140,000 clones, around nine tenths being singletons. Sample: peripheral blood. This receptor was identified in a man aged 55-75 years with active or convalescent COVID-19.

The CDR3 protein is CASSLGQGKRSPLHF. The CDR3 DNA is TGTGCCAGCAGCTTGGGACAGGGGAAACGGTCACCCCTCCACTTT. The chain has TRBV7-9 and TRBJ1-6; 10 positions agree with TRBD1. From germline, CDR1 is SEHNR and CDR2 FQNEAQ (reference sequence). The CDR3 contains 15 residues. V lost 3 bases, J lost 10 bases, and 6 bases stayed unmatched.